This entry features one T cell receptor (beta chain) sequence. The sample belongs to a study of blood T cell repertoires in COVID-19. Study overall: Nucleic acid was either cDNA or gDNA, and it came from T cells, B-cell-depleted T cells, or PBMCs.

Recruits, aged about 18 to 95 years, lived in 24 US areas. Participants were placed into cohorts based on the clinical history they reported. Original methodology: Nucleated cell counts were estimated from reference gene primer amplification. The table came from immunoSEQ multiplex PCR; TCRdb's copy has only in-frame clones and leaves some out. V, J and clone size are those of that table, while D and trimming were read from the DNA. Of around 150,000 clones in the sample, roughly 90% were seen once. V lost 6 bases and J lost 5, with 11 bases in between. There are 12 residues in the CDR3. The germline V gene has CDR1 LGHDT and CDR2 YNNKEL (reference sequence).

The sequenced sample consisted of PBMCs or T cells enriched from blood (not recorded which). This TCR was sampled from a woman between 50 and 59 years old who had recovered from COVID-19. This chain links TRBV3-1 (or the pseudogene TRBV3-2) with TRBJ2-7, with a weak D call TRBD1 (5 bases). The CDR3 reads CASSHFRDEQYF. The CDR3 nucleotides are TGTGCCAGCAGTCATTTCAGGGACGAGCAGTACTTC.